This TCR beta chain is drawn from a study of shared clonotypes between healthy human individuals. Repertoires were generated with immunoSEQ multiplex PCR, while TCRdb's copy carries only in-frame clones and drops some. The sample carries about a million clones, about three quarters recorded once. Trimming took 8 bases from V and 1 from J, leaving 11 bases between them. The CDR3 is 13 amino acids. Germline-derived CDR1 and CDR2 are ENHRY and SYGVKD. The specimen was memory CD4+ T cells sorted from blood. Described subset: CD45RA-negative fraction. The TCR comes from a young man in good health. The rearrangement uses TRBV10-3 and TRBJ1-1; D ambiguous. Here the CDR3 DNA reads TGTGCCATCGGCTCGATAGGGAACACTGAAGCTTTCTTT. Protein sequence: CAIGSIGNTEAFF.